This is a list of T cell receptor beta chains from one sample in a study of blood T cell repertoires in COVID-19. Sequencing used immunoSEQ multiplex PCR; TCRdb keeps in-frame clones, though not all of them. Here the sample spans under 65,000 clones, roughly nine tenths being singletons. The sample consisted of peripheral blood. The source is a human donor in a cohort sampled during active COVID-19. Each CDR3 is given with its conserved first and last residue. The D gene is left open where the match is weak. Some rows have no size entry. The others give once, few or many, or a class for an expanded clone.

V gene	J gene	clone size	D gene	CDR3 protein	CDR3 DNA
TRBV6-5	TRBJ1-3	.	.	CASSYSGGQVGNTIYF	TGTGCCAGCAGTTACTCGGGGGGGCAGGTTGGAAACACCATATATTTT
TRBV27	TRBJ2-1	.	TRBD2	CASSLLGSGSRARQFF	TGTGCCAGCAGTTTATTAGGGAGCGGGAGTAGGGCAAGGCAGTTCTTC
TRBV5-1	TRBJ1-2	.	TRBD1	CASSTGGEWNGYTF	TGCGCCAGCAGCACAGGGGGCGAATGGAATGGCTACACCTTC
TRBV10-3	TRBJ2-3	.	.	CAIRDNRQENPDTQYF	TGTGCCATCAGAGATAACCGACAAGAAAATCCAGATACGCAGTATTTT
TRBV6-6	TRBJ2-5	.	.	CASSPLSAGATETQYF	TGTGCCAGCAGTCCGCTGTCGGCAGGGGCAACAGAGACCCAGTACTTC
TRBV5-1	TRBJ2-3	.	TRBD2	CASSLQRGSTDTQYF	TGCGCCAGCAGCTTGCAGCGGGGAAGCACAGATACGCAGTATTTT
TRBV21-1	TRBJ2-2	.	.	CASSDLDSPETGELFF	TGTGCCAGCAGCGATTTGGACAGTCCGGAGACCGGGGAGCTGTTTTTT
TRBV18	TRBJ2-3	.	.	CASSPPAAKGGTDTQYF	TGTGCCAGCTCACCACCGGCGGCTAAGGGGGGCACAGATACGCAGTATTTT
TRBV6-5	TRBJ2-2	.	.	CASSSGLSLGELFF	TGTGCCAGCAGTTCTGGACTCTCCCTCGGGGAGCTGTTTTTT
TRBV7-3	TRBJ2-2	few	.	CASSLTSGVTNTGELFF	TGTGCCAGCAGCTTAACGTCGGGGGTTACGAACACCGGGGAGCTGTTTTTT
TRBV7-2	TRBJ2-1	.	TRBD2	CASSLASGKQNEQFF	TGTGCCAGCAGCTTGGCTAGCGGGAAGCAGAATGAGCAGTTCTTC
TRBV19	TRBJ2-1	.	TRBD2	CASSMDPGTSGYNEQFF	TGTGCCAGTAGTATGGACCCCGGGACTAGCGGTTACAATGAGCAGTTCTTC
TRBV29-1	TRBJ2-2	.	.	CSVERYTGELFF	TGCAGCGTTGAGCGGTACACCGGGGAGCTGTTTTTT
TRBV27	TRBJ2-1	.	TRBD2	CASSLRREAYNEQFF	TGTGCCAGCAGTTTAAGGCGGGAGGCATACAATGAGCAGTTCTTC
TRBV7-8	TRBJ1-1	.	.	CASSLGQGSEAFF	TGTGCCAGCAGCTTAGGGCAGGGCTCTGAAGCTTTCTTT